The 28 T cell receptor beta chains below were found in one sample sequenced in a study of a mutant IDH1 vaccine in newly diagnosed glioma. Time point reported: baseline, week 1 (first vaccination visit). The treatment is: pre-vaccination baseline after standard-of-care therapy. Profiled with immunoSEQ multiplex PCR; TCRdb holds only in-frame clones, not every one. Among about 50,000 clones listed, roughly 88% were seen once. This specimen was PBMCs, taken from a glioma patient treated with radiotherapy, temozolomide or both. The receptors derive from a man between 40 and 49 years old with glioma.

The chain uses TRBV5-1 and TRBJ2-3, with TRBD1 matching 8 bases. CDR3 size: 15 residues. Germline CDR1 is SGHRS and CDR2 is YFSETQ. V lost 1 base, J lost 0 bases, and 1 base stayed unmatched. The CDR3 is CASSLTGGSTDTQYF. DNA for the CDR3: TGCGCCAGCAGCTTGACAGGGGGGAGCACAGATACGCAGTATTTT.

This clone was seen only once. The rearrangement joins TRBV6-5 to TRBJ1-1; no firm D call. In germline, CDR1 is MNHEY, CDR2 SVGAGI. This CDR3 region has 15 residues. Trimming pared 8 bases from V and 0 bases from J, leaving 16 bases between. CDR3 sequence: CASARGDIMNTEAFF. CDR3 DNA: TGTGCCAGCGCGCGGGGTGACATCATGAACACTGAAGCTTTCTTT.

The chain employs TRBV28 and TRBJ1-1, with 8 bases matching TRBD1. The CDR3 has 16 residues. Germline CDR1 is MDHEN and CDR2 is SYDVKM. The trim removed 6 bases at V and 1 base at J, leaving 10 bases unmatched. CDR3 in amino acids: CASSLGQGGWNTEAFF. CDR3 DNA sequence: TGTGCCAGCAGCCTTGGACAGGGCGGTTGGAACACTGAAGCTTTCTTT.

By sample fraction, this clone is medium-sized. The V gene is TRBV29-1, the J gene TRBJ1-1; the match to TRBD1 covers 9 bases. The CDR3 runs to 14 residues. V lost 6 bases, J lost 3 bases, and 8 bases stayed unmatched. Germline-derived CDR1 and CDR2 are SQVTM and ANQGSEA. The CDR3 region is CSVARQGGYTEAFF. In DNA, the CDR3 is TGCAGCGTCGCTAGACAGGGGGGATACACTGAAGCTTTCTTT. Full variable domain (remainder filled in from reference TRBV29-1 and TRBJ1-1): SAVISQKPSRDICQRGTSLTIQCQVDSQVTMMFWYRQQPGQSLTLIATANQGSEATYESGFVIDKFPISRPNLTFSTLTVSNMSPEDSSIYLCSVARQGGYTEAFFGQGTRLTVV.

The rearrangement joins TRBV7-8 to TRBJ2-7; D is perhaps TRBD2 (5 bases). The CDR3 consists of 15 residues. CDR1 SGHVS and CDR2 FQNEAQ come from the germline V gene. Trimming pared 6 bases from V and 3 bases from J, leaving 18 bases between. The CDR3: CASSRVAASGYEQYF. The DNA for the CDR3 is TGTGCCAGCAGTCGGGTCGCAGCCAGCGGCTACGAGCAGTACTTC.

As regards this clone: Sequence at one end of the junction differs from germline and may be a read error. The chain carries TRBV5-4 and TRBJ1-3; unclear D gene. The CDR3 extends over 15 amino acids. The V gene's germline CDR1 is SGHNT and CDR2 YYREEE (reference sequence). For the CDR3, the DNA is TGTGCCAGCAACTTGGACCCAAACTCTGGAAACACCATATATTTT. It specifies CASNLDPNSGNTIYF.

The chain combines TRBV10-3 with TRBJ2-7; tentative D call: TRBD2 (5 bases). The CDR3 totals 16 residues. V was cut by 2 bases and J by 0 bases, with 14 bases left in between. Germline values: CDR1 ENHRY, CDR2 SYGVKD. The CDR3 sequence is CAISEDLAGISYEQYF. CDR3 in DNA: TGTGCCATCAGTGAGGACCTTGCCGGGATCTCCTACGAGCAGTACTTC.

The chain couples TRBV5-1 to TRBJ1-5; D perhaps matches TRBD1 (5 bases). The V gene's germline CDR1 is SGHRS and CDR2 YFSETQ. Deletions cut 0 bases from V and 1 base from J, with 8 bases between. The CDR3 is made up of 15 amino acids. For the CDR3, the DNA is TGCGCCAGCAGCTTGGAAGGGGTGAGCAATCAGCCCCAGCATTTT. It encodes CASSLEGVSNQPQHF.

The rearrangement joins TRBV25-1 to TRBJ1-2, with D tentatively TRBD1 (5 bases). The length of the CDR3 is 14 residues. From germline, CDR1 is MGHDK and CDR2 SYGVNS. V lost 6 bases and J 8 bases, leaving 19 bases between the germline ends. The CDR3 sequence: CASSPMPGAGGYTF. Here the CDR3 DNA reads TGTGCCAGCAGCCCTATGCCCGGGGCAGGAGGCTACACCTTC.

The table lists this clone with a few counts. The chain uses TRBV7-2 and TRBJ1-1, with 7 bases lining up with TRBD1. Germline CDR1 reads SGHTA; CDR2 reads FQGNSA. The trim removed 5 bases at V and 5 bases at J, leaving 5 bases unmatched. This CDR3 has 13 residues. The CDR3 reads CASSRQGGTEAFF. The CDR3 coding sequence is TGTGCCAGCAGCCGACAGGGTGGAACTGAAGCTTTCTTT.

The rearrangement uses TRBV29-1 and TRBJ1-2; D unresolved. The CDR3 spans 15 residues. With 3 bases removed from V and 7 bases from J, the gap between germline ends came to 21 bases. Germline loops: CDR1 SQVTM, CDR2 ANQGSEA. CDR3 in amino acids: CSVESPPGRVGGYTF. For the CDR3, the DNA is TGCAGCGTTGAGAGCCCGCCGGGGAGGGTCGGTGGCTACACCTTC.

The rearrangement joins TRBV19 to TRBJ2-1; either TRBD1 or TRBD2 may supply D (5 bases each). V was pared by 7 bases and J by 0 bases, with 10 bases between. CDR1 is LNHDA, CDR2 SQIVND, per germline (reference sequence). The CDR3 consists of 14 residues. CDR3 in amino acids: CASNPGSSYNEQFF. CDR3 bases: TGTGCCAGTAACCCAGGGAGCTCCTACAATGAGCAGTTCTTC.

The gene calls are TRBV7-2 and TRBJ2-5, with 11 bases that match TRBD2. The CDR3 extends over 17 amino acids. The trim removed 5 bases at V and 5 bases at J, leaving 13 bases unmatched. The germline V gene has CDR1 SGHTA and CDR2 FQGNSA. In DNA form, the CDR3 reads TGTGCCAGCAGCCCCGCGGGTAGCGGGAGGGTCGGGGAGACCCAGTACTTC. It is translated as CASSPAGSGRVGETQYF.

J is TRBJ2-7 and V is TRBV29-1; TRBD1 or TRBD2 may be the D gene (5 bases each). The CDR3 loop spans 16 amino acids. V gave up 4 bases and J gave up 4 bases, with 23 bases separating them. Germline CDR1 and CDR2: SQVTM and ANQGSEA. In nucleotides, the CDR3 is TGCAGCGTTGTGGAGTCCCCAGGGACGGCTCAATACGAGCAGTACTTC. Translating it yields CSVVESPGTAQYEQYF.

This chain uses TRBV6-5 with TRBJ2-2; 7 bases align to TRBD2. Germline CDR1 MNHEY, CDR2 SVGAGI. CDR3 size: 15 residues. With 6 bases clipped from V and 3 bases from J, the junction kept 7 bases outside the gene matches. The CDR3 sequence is CASSPGAGHTGELFF. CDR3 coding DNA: TGTGCCAGCAGCCCGGGAGCGGGACACACCGGGGAGCTGTTTTTT.

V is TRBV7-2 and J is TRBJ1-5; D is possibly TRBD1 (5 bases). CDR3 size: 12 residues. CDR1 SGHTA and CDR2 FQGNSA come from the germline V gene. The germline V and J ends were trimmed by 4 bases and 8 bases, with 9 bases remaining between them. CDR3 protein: CASSWGLEPQHF. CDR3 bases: TGTGCCAGCAGCTGGGGGTTGGAGCCCCAGCATTTT.

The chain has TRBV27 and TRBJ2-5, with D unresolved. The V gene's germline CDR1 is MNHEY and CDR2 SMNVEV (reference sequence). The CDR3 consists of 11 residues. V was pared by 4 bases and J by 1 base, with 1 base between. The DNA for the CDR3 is TGTGCCAGCAGTTCCCAAGAGACCCAGTACTTC. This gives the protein CASSSQETQYF.

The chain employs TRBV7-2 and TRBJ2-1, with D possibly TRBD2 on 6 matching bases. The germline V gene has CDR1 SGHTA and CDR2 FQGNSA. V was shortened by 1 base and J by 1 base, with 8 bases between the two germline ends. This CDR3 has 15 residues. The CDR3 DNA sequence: TGTGCCAGCAGCTTAGTGCGGGGATCCTACAATGAGCAGTTCTTC. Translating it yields CASSLVRGSYNEQFF.

The CDR3 here is CASSEQVSSGYTF. Here the CDR3 DNA reads TGTGCCAGCAGTGAACAGGTTTCGTCGGGCTACACCTTC. The chain has TRBV2 and TRBJ1-2, with D hard to call. V shed 2 bases and J shed 8 bases, with 12 bases lying between them. Germline loops: CDR1 SNHLY, CDR2 FYNNEI. The CDR3 loop spans 13 amino acids.

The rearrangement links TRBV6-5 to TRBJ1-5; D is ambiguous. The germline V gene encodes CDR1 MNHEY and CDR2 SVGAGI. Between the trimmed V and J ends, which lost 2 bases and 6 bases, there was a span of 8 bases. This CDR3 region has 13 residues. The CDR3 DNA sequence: TGTGCCAGCAGTTACGGACCGGGTCAGCCCCAGCATTTT. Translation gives CASSYGPGQPQHF.

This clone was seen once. The chain's CDR3 is CASSFPTNEKLFF. The CDR3 DNA reads TGTGCCAGCTCATTCCCAACTAATGAAAAACTGTTTTTT. The chain carries TRBV18 and TRBJ1-4; D remains ambiguous. The CDR3 covers 13 residues. The V gene's germline CDR1 is KGHSH and CDR2 LQKENI. V dropped 5 bases and J dropped 0 bases, with 4 bases sitting between them. The variable domain in full, with the rest retrieved from reference TRBV18 and TRBJ1-4, is NAGVMQNPRHLVRRRGQEARLRCSPMKGHSHVYWYRQLPEEGLKFMVYLQKENIIDESGMPKERFSAEFPKEGPSILRIQQVVRGDSAAYFCASSFPTNEKLFFGSGTQLSVL.

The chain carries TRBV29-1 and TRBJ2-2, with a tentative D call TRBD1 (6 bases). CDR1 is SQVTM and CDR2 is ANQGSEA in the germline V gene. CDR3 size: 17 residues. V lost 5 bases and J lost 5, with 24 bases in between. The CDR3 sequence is CSVLKVTTGIETGELFF. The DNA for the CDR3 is TGCAGCGTTCTAAAAGTTACAACAGGGATCGAGACCGGGGAGCTGTTTTTT.

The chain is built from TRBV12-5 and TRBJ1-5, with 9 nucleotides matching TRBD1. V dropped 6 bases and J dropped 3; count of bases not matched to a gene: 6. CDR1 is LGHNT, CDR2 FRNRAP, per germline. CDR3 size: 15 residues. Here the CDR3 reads CASGGGQGYNQPQHF. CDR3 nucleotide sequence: TGTGCTAGTGGGGGGGGACAGGGCTACAATCAGCCCCAGCATTTT.

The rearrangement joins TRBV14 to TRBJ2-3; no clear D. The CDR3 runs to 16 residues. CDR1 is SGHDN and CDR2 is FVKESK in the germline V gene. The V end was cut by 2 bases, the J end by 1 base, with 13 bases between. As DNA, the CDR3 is TGTGCCAGCAGCCAATTTCGATCGCCAGGCACAGATACGCAGTATTTT. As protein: CASSQFRSPGTDTQYF.

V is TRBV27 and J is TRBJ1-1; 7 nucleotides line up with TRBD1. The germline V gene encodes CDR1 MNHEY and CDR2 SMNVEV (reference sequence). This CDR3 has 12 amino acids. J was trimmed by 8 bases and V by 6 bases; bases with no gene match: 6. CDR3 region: CASSLRQGEAFF. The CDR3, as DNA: TGTGCCAGCAGCCTAAGACAGGGAGAAGCTTTCTTT.

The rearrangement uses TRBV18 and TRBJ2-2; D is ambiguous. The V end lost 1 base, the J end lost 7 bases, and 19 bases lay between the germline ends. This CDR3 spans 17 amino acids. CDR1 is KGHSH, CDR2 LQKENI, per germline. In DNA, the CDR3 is TGTGCCAGCTCACCACGGGAAGCGTTCCGCGTAGACGGGGAGCTGTTTTTT. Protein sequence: CASSPREAFRVDGELFF. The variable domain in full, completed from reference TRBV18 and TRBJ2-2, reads NAGVMQNPRHLVRRRGQEARLRCSPMKGHSHVYWYRQLPEEGLKFMVYLQKENIIDESGMPKERFSAEFPKEGPSILRIQQVVRGDSAAYFCASSPREAFRVDGELFFGEGSRLTVL.

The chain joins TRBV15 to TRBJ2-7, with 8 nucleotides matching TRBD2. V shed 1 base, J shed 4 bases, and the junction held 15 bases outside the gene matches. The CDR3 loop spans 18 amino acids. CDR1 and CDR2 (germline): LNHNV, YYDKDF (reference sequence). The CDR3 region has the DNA TGTGCCACCAGCAGAGCAGGATGGGGGATCGGCGGGAGGTACGAGCAGTACTTC. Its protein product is CATSRAGWGIGGRYEQYF.

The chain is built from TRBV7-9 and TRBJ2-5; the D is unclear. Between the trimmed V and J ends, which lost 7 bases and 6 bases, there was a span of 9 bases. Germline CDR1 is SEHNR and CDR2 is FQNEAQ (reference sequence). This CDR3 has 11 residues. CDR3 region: CASNSAQTQYF. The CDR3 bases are TGTGCCAGCAACTCGGCGCAGACCCAGTACTTC.